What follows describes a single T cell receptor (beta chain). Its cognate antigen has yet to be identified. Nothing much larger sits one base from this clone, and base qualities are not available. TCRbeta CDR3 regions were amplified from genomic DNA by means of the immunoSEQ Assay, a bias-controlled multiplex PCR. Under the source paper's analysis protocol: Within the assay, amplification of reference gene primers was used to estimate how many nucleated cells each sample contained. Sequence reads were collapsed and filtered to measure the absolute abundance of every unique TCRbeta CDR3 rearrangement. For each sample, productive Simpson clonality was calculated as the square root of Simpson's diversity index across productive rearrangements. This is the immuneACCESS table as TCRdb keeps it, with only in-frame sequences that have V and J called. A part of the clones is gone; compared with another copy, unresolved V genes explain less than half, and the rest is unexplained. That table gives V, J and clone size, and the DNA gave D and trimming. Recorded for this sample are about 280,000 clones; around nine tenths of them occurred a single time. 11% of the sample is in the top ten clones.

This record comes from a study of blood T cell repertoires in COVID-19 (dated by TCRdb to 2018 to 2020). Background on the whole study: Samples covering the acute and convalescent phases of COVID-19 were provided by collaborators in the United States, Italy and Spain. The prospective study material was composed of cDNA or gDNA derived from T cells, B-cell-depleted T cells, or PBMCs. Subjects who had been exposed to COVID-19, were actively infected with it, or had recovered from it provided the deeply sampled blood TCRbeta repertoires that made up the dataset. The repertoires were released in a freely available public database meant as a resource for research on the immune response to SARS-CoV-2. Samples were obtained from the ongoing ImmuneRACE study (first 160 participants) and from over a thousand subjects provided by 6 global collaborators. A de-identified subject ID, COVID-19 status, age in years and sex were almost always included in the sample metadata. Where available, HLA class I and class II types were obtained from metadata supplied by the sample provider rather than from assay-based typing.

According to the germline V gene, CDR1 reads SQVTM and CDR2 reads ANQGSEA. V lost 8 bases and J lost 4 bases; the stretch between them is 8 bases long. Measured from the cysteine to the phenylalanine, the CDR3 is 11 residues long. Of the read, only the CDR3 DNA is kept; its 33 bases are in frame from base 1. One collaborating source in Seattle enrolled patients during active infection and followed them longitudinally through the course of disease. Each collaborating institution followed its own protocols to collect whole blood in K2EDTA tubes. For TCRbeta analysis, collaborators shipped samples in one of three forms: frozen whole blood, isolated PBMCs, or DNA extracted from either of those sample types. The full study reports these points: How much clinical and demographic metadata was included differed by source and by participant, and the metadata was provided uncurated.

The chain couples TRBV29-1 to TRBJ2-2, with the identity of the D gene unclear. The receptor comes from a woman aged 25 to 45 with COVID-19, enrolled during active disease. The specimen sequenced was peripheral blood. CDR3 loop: CSFSLTGELFF. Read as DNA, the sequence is TGCAGCTTTTCTCTCACCGGGGAGCTGTTTTTT.